This is a list of T cell receptor beta chains from one sample in a study of blood T cell repertoires in COVID-19. Assay used: immunoSEQ multiplex PCR; TCRdb lists only in-frame clones, some missing. The sample yields 120,000 to 150,000 clones, 75% to 90% seen once. Sequencing was done on a sample of peripheral blood. The source is a human donor in a cohort sampled during active COVID-19. The CDR3 runs from the conserved cysteine through the conserved F or W.

v_call	j_call	cdr3_aa
TRBV3-1/TRBV3-2	TRBJ2-5	CASSQDRRVETQYF
TRBV25-1	TRBJ1-2	CASSRTGDYGYTF
TRBV5-1	TRBJ2-7	CASSLGGEYEQYF
TRBV28	TRBJ2-3	CASSLIAGGPTDTQYF
TRBV2	TRBJ2-5	CASSFRTIGETQYF
TRBV11-2	TRBJ2-1	CASSSLRERHSYNEQFF
TRBV11-2	TRBJ2-5	CASSYDRGETQYF
TRBV3-1/TRBV3-2	TRBJ1-6	CASSQFADSPLHF
TRBV5-5	TRBJ1-3	CASSLQGSGNTIYF
TRBV7-3	TRBJ2-5	CASTTSGTGGFETQYF
TRBV24-1	TRBJ1-2	CATNSGGHDGYTF
TRBV3-1/TRBV3-2	TRBJ2-3	CASSLGTGDTDTQYF
TRBV5-1	TRBJ1-4	CASSLLQGDEKLFF
TRBV6-5	TRBJ2-5	CASRGTVQETQYF
TRBV9	TRBJ2-2	CASSAIAIHTGELFF
TRBV2	TRBJ1-4	CASSESGGSVFF
TRBV5-1	TRBJ2-2	CASSLLGLDSGELFF
TRBV19	TRBJ2-2	CASNKDRTGGEGGELFF
TRBV3-1/TRBV3-2	TRBJ2-5	CASSQVWGQQKETQYF
TRBV27	TRBJ1-1	CASSSQDRWTEAFF
TRBV21-1	TRBJ2-1	CASSKRQGAGNEQFF
TRBV2	TRBJ2-1	CASSGGLSFVNEQFF
TRBV5-1	TRBJ2-1	CASSSASGRYNEQFF
TRBV4-1	TRBJ1-3	CASSQGPLSSGNTIYF
TRBV6-2/TRBV6-3	TRBJ2-3	CASSPLGGRDTQYF
TRBV2	TRBJ2-2	CASSAGGNTGELFF
TRBV5-1	TRBJ1-1	CASTRDGQGTAEAFF
TRBV5-5	TRBJ1-6	CASRRWQDNSPLHF
TRBV5-4	TRBJ1-1	CASSPGQGVVGLGETEAFF
TRBV19	TRBJ1-6	CASSTGGQGARSPLHF
TRBV25-1	TRBJ1-4	CASSEYIPTEEKLFF
TRBV5-1	TRBJ2-5	CASSPAGTGQETQYF
TRBV6-2/TRBV6-3	TRBJ2-1	CASSWAGGDYNEQFF
TRBV5-1	TRBJ2-2	CASSYGTVPGELFF
TRBV19	TRBJ2-4	CASSTPGLAKNIQYF
TRBV9	TRBJ1-2	CASSAGLGYYGYTF
TRBV2	TRBJ1-4	CASSPTGLGANEKLFF